The 29 T cell receptor beta chains below come from one sample, sequenced in a study of CD4 T cells in relation to SARS-CoV-2 and coronaviruses. Sequenced by immunoSEQ multiplex PCR; TCRdb stores in-frame clones only, minus some. Seen here are fewer than 15,000 clones, more than 75% observed once, and the top ten hold around 13%. CD4+ T cells from unexposed donors were obtained before the COVID-19 pandemic (2011-2018). After nine to ten days of culture, CD4+ T cells were isolated. These receptors lack a known antigen. Sequences were obtained from CD4+ T cells from PBMCs, cultured in vitro. The receptors derive from a human donor in good health.

The chain uses TRBV5-6 and TRBJ1-1; D gene unclear. This CDR3 comprises 14 residues. The V and J ends lost 4 bases and 4 bases respectively, with 14 bases between them. CDR1 and CDR2 from the germline V gene are SGHDT and YYEEEE. DNA of the CDR3: TGTGCCAGCAGCCCGACGCCCAAGACCACTGAAGCTTTCTTT. It specifies CASSPTPKTTEAFF. Based on the CDR3 plus reference TRBV5-6 and TRBJ1-1, the full variable domain is DAGVTQSPTHLIKTRGQQVTLRCSPKSGHDTVSWYQQALGQGPQFIFQYYEEEERQRGNFPDRFSGHQFPNYSSELNVNALLLGDSALYLCASSPTPKTTEAFFGQGTRLTVV.

This clone was seen only a few times. DNA of the CDR3: TGCGCCAGCACCCGTAGCGGGAGGGCCGACACCGGGGAGCTGTTTTTT. Protein: CASTRSGRADTGELFF. The gene calls are TRBV4-1 and TRBJ2-2, with 11 bases matching TRBD2. Unmatched junction bases numbered 7, after V lost 7 bases and J lost 3 bases. CDR3 size: 16 residues. Germline values: CDR1 MGHRA, CDR2 YSYEKL.

The rearrangement joins TRBV6-5 to TRBJ1-5; 9 bases match TRBD1. CDR1 is MNHEY, CDR2 SVGAGI, per germline. V dropped 6 bases and J dropped 2; count of bases not matched to a gene: 5. This CDR3 has 15 residues. CDR3 sequence: CASRPRTGGNQPQHF. Written as DNA, the CDR3 is TGTGCCAGCAGACCTCGGACAGGGGGCAATCAGCCCCAGCATTTT.

The V gene is TRBV27, the J gene TRBJ1-3; D remains ambiguous. This CDR3 comprises 14 residues. Deletions cut 8 bases from V and 4 bases from J, with 15 bases between. Germline loops: CDR1 MNHEY, CDR2 SMNVEV (reference sequence). The CDR3 region has the DNA TGTGCCAGCCCCTCCCGAGTCCTAGGAAACACCATATATTTT. Its translation: CASPSRVLGNTIYF.

This CDR3 reads CASSLQGNTEAFF. Written as DNA, the CDR3 is TGCGCCAGCAGCCTACAGGGGAACACTGAAGCTTTCTTT. The chain combines TRBV4-3 with TRBJ1-1, with D perhaps TRBD1 (6 bases). CDR1 and CDR2 from the germline V gene are LGHNA and YSLEER. This CDR3 region has 13 residues. V dropped 4 bases and J dropped 1 base, with 7 bases sitting between them.

The rearrangement links TRBV28 to TRBJ1-1, with D tentatively TRBD1 (5 bases). The V end was cut by 8 bases, the J end by 1 base, with 14 bases between. Germline CDR1 is MDHEN and CDR2 is SYDVKM. This CDR3 is 14 amino acids long. CDR3 sequence (DNA): TGTGCCAGCTTTGCTGGGCAGGGGAACACTGAAGCTTTCTTT. Translated, it gives CASFAGQGNTEAFF.

This clone occurred once. The rearrangement joins TRBV30 to TRBJ2-3; 8 bases are shared with TRBD2. In germline, CDR1 is GTSNPN, CDR2 SVGIG (reference sequence). The V segment lost 3 bases and the J segment 4 bases; nucleotides outside the gene matches: 3. The CDR3 has 13 amino acids. This CDR3 reads CAWSGRGADTQYF. The DNA of the CDR3 is TGTGCCTGGAGCGGGAGGGGAGCAGATACGCAGTATTTT. Complete variable domain (other parts from reference TRBV30 and TRBJ2-3): SQTIHQWPATLVQPVGSPLSLECTVEGTSNPNLYWYRQAAGRGLQLLFYSVGIGQISSEVPQNLSASRPQDRQFILSSKKLLLSDSGFYLCAWSGRGADTQYFGPGTRLTVL.

This clone has a handful of counts. The chain employs TRBV4-1 and TRBJ1-5, with D unclear. This CDR3 is 13 amino acids long. The V and J ends lost 2 bases and 3 bases respectively, with 5 bases between them. Germline V gene data show CDR1 as MGHRA and CDR2 as YSYEKL. CDR3 region: CASSQSPNQPQHF. The CDR3 region has the DNA TGCGCCAGCAGCCAAAGCCCCAATCAGCCCCAGCATTTT.

The chain is built from TRBV3-1 (or the pseudogene TRBV3-2) and TRBJ1-6, with no clear D. This CDR3 is built from 17 residues. Trimming cost V 1 base and J 2 bases, with 12 bases left between them. CDR1 is LGHDT, CDR2 YNNKEL, per germline (reference sequence). CDR3 protein: CASSQVGRGTYNSPLHF. The CDR3 coding sequence is TGTGCCAGCAGCCAAGTGGGTCGGGGAACCTATAATTCACCCCTCCACTTT.

The chain is built from TRBV25-1 and TRBJ2-5; TRBD1 matches at 7 bases. Per germline, CDR1 MGHDK and CDR2 SYGVNS. The J segment lost 6 bases and the V segment lost 3 bases, leaving 13 bases of the junction unmatched. This CDR3 spans 16 amino acids. CDR3 DNA: TGTGCCAGCAGTGATTTAAGACAGGGTTCCCTACAGACCCAGTACTTC. Translated, it gives CASSDLRQGSLQTQYF.

The chain recombines TRBV19 with TRBJ1-1; the match to TRBD1 covers 10 bases. V lost 5 bases and J lost 0; bases outside the gene matches: 12. This CDR3 spans 18 amino acids. Germline-derived CDR1 and CDR2 are LNHDA and SQIVND (reference sequence). CDR3 sequence (DNA): TGTGCCAGTAGTTCCTGGGACAGGGGTCGCAGCATGAACACTGAAGCTTTCTTT. This gives the protein CASSSWDRGRSMNTEAFF.

This chain links TRBV7-2 with TRBJ1-1, with TRBD1 matching over 10 bases. This CDR3 spans 14 amino acids. Germline values: CDR1 SGHTA, CDR2 FQGNSA. V dropped 5 bases and J dropped 3; count of bases not matched to a gene: 3. CDR3 nucleotide sequence: TGTGCCAGCAGCCTAGGACAGGGGGACACTGAAGCTTTCTTT. It translates to CASSLGQGDTEAFF.

In its sample, this clone was seen once. V gene TRBV19 combines with J gene TRBJ1-5; no clear D gene. The V and J ends lost 9 bases and 3 bases respectively, with 18 bases between them. The CDR3 is 15 residues long. CDR1 and CDR2 (germline): LNHDA, SQIVND (reference sequence). This chain's CDR3 is CASAEQWQANQPQHF. The CDR3 coding sequence is TGTGCCAGCGCAGAACAGTGGCAGGCCAATCAGCCCCAGCATTTT.

As regards this clone: Other DNA sequences in this sample translate to the same CDR3. This chain uses TRBV10-3 with TRBJ2-2, with TRBD1 identical over 9 bases. Germline CDR1 reads ENHRY; CDR2 reads SYGVKD. The CDR3 is made up of 14 amino acids. V gave up 11 bases and J gave up 5 bases; unmatched junction bases: 9. CDR3 sequence: CAVDGDRATGELFF. Written as DNA, the CDR3 is TGTGCCGTCGACGGGGACAGGGCAACCGGGGAGCTGTTTTTT.

The gene calls are TRBV6-5 and TRBJ2-2; the match to TRBD1 covers 8 bases. The trim removed 5 bases at V and 0 bases at J, leaving 2 bases unmatched. This CDR3 contains 15 residues. The germline gives CDR1 MNHEY, CDR2 SVGAGI. The DNA for the CDR3 is TGTGCCAGCAGTCAGGACAGGGCGAACACCGGGGAGCTGTTTTTT. Its translation is CASSQDRANTGELFF.

The V call is TRBV7-9, the J call TRBJ2-1, with a tentative D call TRBD2 (6 bases). V was cut by 4 bases and J by 9 bases, with 22 bases left in between. The germline gives CDR1 SEHNR, CDR2 FQNEAQ (reference sequence). The CDR3 length is 16 residues. CDR3 nucleotide sequence: TGTGCCAGCAGCTCCGGACTGAGACTAGGATGGGTTGAGCAGTTCTTC. It codes for CASSSGLRLGWVEQFF. Full variable domain (missing parts from reference TRBV7-9 and TRBJ2-1): DTGVSQNPRHKITKRGQNVTFRCDPISEHNRLYWYRQTLGQGPEFLTYFQNEAQLEKSRLLSDRFSAERPKGSFSTLEIQRTEQGDSAMYLCASSSGLRLGWVEQFFGPGTRLTVL.

The rearrangement uses TRBV6-5 and TRBJ2-6; either TRBD1 or TRBD2 may fit D (7 bases each). V was pared by 6 bases and J by 4 bases, with 10 bases between. The CDR3 has 14 residues. Germline CDR1 reads MNHEY; CDR2 reads SVGAGI. The CDR3 loop reads CASSRGGGANVLTF. CDR3 sequence (DNA): TGTGCCAGCAGCAGGGGGGGAGGGGCCAACGTCCTGACTTTC.

The chain carries TRBV9 and TRBJ2-5; 7 bases map to TRBD1. V was pared by 4 bases and J by 5 bases, with 11 bases of the junction left unmatched. The length of the CDR3 is 15 residues. Germline V gives CDR1 SGDLS, CDR2 YYNGEE. The CDR3 region has the DNA TGTGCCAGCAGCAAAACAGGGGACCTGGGGGAGACCCAGTACTTC. This encodes CASSKTGDLGETQYF.

This sequence joins TRBV7-2 and TRBJ1-4; D gene unclear. The CDR3 extends over 15 amino acids. Germline CDR1 and CDR2: SGHTA and FQGNSA. The V and J ends lost 1 base and 2 bases respectively, with 8 bases between them. CDR3 bases: TGTGCCAGCAGCTTAGAAGGGTTTACTAATGAAAAACTGTTTTTT. This sequence encodes CASSLEGFTNEKLFF.

This clone came up a few times. This sequence joins TRBV5-1 and TRBJ2-1; D might be TRBD1 (6 bases). CDR1 and CDR2 from the germline V gene are SGHRS and YFSETQ. V was shortened by 7 bases and J by 5 bases, with 19 bases between the two germline ends. There are 15 residues in the CDR3. DNA of the CDR3: TGCGCCAGCGAGGGGGTCCCCGGGGTCAACAATGAGCAGTTCTTC. It codes for CASEGVPGVNNEQFF.

The rearrangement links TRBV7-9 to TRBJ1-2; D remains unclear. This CDR3 contains 15 residues. Germline CDR1 reads SEHNR; CDR2 reads FQNEAQ (reference sequence). V lost 1 base to trimming and J lost 4 bases, with 13 bases between them. The CDR3 nucleotides are TGTGCCAGCAGCTTAGGGGTTCTCGGCTCCTATGGCTACACCTTC. This codes for CASSLGVLGSYGYTF.

This clone showed up just a few times. The rearrangement links TRBV27 to TRBJ2-7; TRBD1 aligns across 11 bases. J gave up 6 bases and V 4 bases, and 8 bases lay outside the gene matches. Germline V gene sequence: CDR1 MNHEY, CDR2 SMNVEV (reference sequence). The CDR3 spans 15 residues. The CDR3 bases are TGTGCCAGCAGTTCGTTTGGGACAGGGGGAGGCGAGCAGTACTTC. It yields the protein CASSSFGTGGGEQYF.

The chain is built from TRBV18 and TRBJ2-7; D is ambiguous. The germline V gene has CDR1 KGHSH and CDR2 LQKENI. The CDR3 has 15 residues. V lost 0 bases and J 3 bases, leaving 12 bases between the germline ends. CDR3 amino acids: CASSPPQRPLYEQYF. CDR3 sequence (DNA): TGTGCCAGCTCACCACCCCAGCGCCCCCTCTACGAGCAGTACTTC.

The chain is built from TRBV4-1 and TRBJ1-2; D is unclear. Germline lookup yields CDR1 MGHRA and CDR2 YSYEKL. Trimming left V 0 bases short and J 5 bases short, with 16 bases between. This CDR3 is built from 16 residues. The CDR3 here is CASSQDLGVGRYGYTF. Written as DNA, the CDR3 is TGCGCCAGCAGCCAAGATCTGGGCGTGGGAAGATATGGCTACACCTTC.

In nucleotides, the CDR3 is TGTGCCAGCGGAGAGCAGGGGGCTAATGAAAAACTGTTTTTT. It encodes CASGEQGANEKLFF. The genes are TRBV6-5 and TRBJ1-4; 7 positions agree with TRBD1. This CDR3 contains 14 residues. After removal of 8 bases from V and 3 bases from J, the junction contained 6 bases not matched to a gene. Germline CDR1 is MNHEY and CDR2 is SVGAGI.

The chain combines TRBV7-2 with TRBJ1-1; tentatively, D is TRBD1 (6 bases). Trimming took 4 bases from V and 10 from J, leaving 13 bases between them. Germline values: CDR1 SGHTA, CDR2 FQGNSA. This CDR3 region has 12 residues. The CDR3 sequence: CASSSARTVAFF. CDR3 bases: TGTGCCAGCAGCTCCGCTAGGACAGTAGCTTTCTTT.

This chain uses TRBV6-5 with TRBJ2-5; D uncertain. The germline V gene encodes CDR1 MNHEY and CDR2 SVGAGI. The CDR3 consists of 13 residues. The ends were cut back, 8 bases at V and 5 bases at J, with 15 bases in the middle. The CDR3 bases are TGTGCCAGCGTGATGACTGCGCTGGAGACCCAGTACTTC. Protein sequence: CASVMTALETQYF.

This chain connects TRBV2 to TRBJ1-6, with 10 nucleotides matching TRBD1. The CDR3 extends over 15 amino acids. CDR1 and CDR2 from the germline V gene are SNHLY and FYNNEI. After removal of 6 bases from V and 9 bases from J, the junction contained 8 bases not matched to a gene. The CDR3 protein is CASRSTGGEGSPLHF. CDR3 nucleotide sequence: TGTGCCAGCAGATCGACAGGGGGCGAGGGTTCACCCCTCCACTTT.

This clone was counted between two and nine times. The chain has TRBV11-2 and TRBJ2-1; TRBD2 aligns across 8 bases. Per germline, CDR1 SGHAT and CDR2 FQNNGV. This CDR3 is built from 15 residues. Trimming cost V 2 bases and J 7 bases; bases outside gene matches: 7. CDR3 DNA: TGTGCCAGCAGCTTATTTGGCGGGGGGCTAAATGAGCAGTTCTTC. Its translation is CASSLFGGGLNEQFF.